This T cell receptor beta chain was obtained from a study of blood T cell repertoires in COVID-19. Study background: Collection of acute and convalescent COVID-19 samples took place in the United States, Italy and Spain.

Assignment of participants to cohorts was predicated upon participant-reported clinical history. As originally analysed: Estimated nucleated cell counts came from reference gene primer amplification. Assay: immunoSEQ multiplex PCR; the TCRdb copy retains only in-frame clones and omits some. V and J calls and clone size are as listed in that table; D and trimming were resolved from the DNA. The sample contains a few hundred thousand clones, about 90% of which appear only once. V lost 3 bases and J lost 0; bases outside the gene matches: 2. Germline V CDR1 and CDR2: MDHEN, SYDVKM. CDR3 length equals 15 residues.

The sequence came from a woman between 35 and 50 years old who had been exposed to COVID-19. This rearrangement joins TRBV28 to TRBJ2-4, with TRBD2 matching over 7 bases. What was sequenced was PBMCs or T cells enriched from blood (not recorded which). Here the CDR3 reads CASSFRGGAKNIQYF. The CDR3, as DNA: TGTGCCAGCAGTTTCCGCGGGGGAGCCAAAAACATTCAGTACTTC.